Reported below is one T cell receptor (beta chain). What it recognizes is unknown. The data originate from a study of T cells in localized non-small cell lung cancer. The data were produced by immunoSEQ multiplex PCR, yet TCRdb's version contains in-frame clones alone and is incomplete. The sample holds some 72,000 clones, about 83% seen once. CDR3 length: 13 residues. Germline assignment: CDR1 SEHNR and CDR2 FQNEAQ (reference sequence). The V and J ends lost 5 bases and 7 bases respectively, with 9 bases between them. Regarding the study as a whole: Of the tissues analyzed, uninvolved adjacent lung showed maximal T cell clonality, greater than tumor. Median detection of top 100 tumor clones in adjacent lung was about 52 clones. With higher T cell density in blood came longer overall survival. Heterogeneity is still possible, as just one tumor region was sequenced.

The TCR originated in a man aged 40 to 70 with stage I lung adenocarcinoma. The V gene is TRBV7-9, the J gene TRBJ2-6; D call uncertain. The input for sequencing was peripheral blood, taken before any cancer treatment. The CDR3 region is CASSDFDANVLTF. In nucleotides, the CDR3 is TGTGCCAGCAGCGATTTTGACGCCAACGTCCTGACTTTC.